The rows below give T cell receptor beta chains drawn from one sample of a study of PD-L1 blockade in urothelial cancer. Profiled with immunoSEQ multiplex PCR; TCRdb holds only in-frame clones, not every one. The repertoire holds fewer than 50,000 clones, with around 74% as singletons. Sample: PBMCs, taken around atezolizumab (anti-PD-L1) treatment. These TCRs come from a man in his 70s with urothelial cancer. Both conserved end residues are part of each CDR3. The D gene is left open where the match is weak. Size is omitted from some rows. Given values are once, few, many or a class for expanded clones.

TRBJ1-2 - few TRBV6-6 TGTGCCAGCAGTTACTCCGAGGGAGAGGGCTACACCTTC CASSYSEGEGYTF
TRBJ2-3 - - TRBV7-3 TGTGCCAGCAGCTTATCTCCAGGAAATTCGGCAGATACGCAGTATTTT CASSLSPGNSADTQYF
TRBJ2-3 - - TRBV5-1 TGCGCCAGCAGCTTGGCATGGCTTTCTACGCAGTATTTT CASSLAWLSTQYF
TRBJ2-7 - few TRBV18 TGTGCCAGCTCAACTTCCTACGAGCAGTACTTC CASSTSYEQYF
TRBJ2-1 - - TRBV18 TGTGCCAGCTCACTACTGTCTTCCTACAATGAGCAGTTCTTC CASSLLSSYNEQFF
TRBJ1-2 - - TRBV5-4 TGTGCCAGCATCCAACGAGGAAGAGGGCCGGACTACACCTTC CASIQRGRGPDYTF
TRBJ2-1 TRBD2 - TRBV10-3 TGTGCCATCAGTGAGACTAGCGGGAGGCTACTTAGGAGCTCCTACAATGAGCAGTTCTTC CAISETSGRLLRSSYNEQFF
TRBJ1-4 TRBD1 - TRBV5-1 TGCGCCAGCAGCGTGGACAGGGAGGGGGGCACTGAAAAACTGTTTTTT CASSVDREGGTEKLFF
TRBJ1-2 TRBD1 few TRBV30 TGTGCCTGGATGGGACAGGGCTATGGCTACACCTTC CAWMGQGYGYTF
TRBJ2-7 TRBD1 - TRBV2 TGTGCCAGCAGTGATGGTGGGACAGGGTGGAAAAACGAGCAGTACTTC CASSDGGTGWKNEQYF
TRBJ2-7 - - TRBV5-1 TGCGCCAGCAGCTTGCAGGGTTTCTCCTACGAGCAGTACTTC CASSLQGFSYEQYF
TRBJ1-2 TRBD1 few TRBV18 TGTGCCAGCTCACCGACAGGGGGCTCGAATGGCTACACCTTC CASSPTGGSNGYTF
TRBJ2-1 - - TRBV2 TGTGCCAGCAGTGCCGCTGGGCGGGACCCCTACAATGAGCAGTTCTTC CASSAAGRDPYNEQFF
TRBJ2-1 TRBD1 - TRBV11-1 TGTGCCAGCAGCCCGCCAACAGGGGCCAATGAGCAGTTCTTC CASSPPTGANEQFF
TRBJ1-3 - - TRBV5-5 TGTGCCAGCAGCTTGGCCCCTACCGTCGTCTCTGGAAACACCATATATTTT CASSLAPTVVSGNTIYF
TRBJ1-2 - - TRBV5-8 TGTGCCAGCAGCTGGGGCGACGGGAGCTTAACCGAGGCCTATGGCTACACCTTC CASSWGDGSLTEAYGYTF
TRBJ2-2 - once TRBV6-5 TGTGCCAGCAGACGGACACTCGGGGAGCTGTTTTTT CASRRTLGELFF
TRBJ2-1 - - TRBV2 TGTGCCAGCAGAACAGGCAATGAGCAGTTCTTC CASRTGNEQFF
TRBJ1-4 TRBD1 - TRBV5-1 TGCGCCAGCAGCCCTGGACAGGGCGGTGAAAAACTGTTTTTT CASSPGQGGEKLFF
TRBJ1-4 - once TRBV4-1 TGCGCCAGCAGCCAAGCCCACAGGGCGTCTAATGAAAAACTGTTTTTT CASSQAHRASNEKLFF
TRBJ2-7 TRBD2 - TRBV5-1 TGCGCCAGCAGCTCGGGACTAGCGGGACTCGAGCAGTACTTC CASSSGLAGLEQYF
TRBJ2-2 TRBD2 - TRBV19 TGTGCCAGCCGCGGACTAGCGGGAGGGGGCACCGGGGAGCTGTTTTTT CASRGLAGGGTGELFF
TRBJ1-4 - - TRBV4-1 TGCGCCAGCAGCCTCCGAATTGTGGAGGGGAGCGAAAAACTGTTTTTT CASSLRIVEGSEKLFF
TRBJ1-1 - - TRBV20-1 TGCAGTGCTCAACGGACAGAAGCTTTCTTT CSAQRTEAFF
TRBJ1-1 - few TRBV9 TGTGCCAGCAGCGCTGAGAATGAAGCTTTCTTT CASSAENEAFF
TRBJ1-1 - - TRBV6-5 TGTGCCAGCAGTCCCCCCGGGAGTGGAGCTTTCTTT CASSPPGSGAFF
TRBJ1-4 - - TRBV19 TGTGCCAGTAGTATCGGCGTGGGGCACGGTAATGAAAAACTGTTTTTT CASSIGVGHGNEKLFF
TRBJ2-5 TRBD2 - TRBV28 TGTGCCAGCAGTCGGACTAGCGGGAGCCAAGAGACCCAGTACTTC CASSRTSGSQETQYF
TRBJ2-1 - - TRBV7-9 TGTGCCAGCAGCGTTCAACGGAGCTCCTACAATGAGCAGTTCTTC CASSVQRSSYNEQFF
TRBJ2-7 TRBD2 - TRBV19 TGTGCCAGTAGTATCGGGACTAGCGGATACGAGCAGTACTTC CASSIGTSGYEQYF
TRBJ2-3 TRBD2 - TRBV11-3 TGTGCCAGCAGCTCGGGACTAGCGGGAGGAAGCACAGATACGCAGTATTTT CASSSGLAGGSTDTQYF
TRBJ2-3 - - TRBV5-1 TGCGCCAGCAGGAGGGAAACAGATACGCAGTATTTT CASRRETDTQYF
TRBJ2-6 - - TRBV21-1 TGTGCCAGCAGCAAAGACAGGGCCTCCCCTCTCTCTGGGGCCAACGTCCTGACTTTC CASSKDRASPLSGANVLTF
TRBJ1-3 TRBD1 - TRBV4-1 TGCGCCAGCAGCCAAGAGGTAGACAGGGGGCTCGGAAACACCATATATTTT CASSQEVDRGLGNTIYF
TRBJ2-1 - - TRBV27 TGTGCCAGCAGTTTATTAGGTGGGAGGGGGTACAATGAGCAGTTCTTC CASSLLGGRGYNEQFF
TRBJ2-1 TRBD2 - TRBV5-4 TGTGCCAGCAGCTTGGGGCCAGCGGGAGACCACAATGAGCAGTTCTTC CASSLGPAGDHNEQFF
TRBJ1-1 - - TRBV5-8 TGTGCCAGCAGCTTGGGTCGGTTGCGGACTGAAGCTTTCTTT CASSLGRLRTEAFF
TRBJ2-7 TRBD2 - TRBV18 TGTGCCAGCTCAACCGGGACTAGCCCCTACGAGCAGTACTTC CASSTGTSPYEQYF
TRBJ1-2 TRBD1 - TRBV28 TGTGCCAGCAGTCGCCCGGACAGGGGGGGAGGCTACACCTTC CASSRPDRGGGYTF
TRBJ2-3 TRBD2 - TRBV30 TGTGCCTGGAGTGTGACTAGCGGGGGGGCAGATACGCAGTATTTT CAWSVTSGGADTQYF
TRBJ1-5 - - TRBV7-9 TGTGCCAGCAGCTTAGGCGTTAATCAGCCCCAGCATTTT CASSLGVNQPQHF
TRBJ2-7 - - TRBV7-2 TGTGCCAGCAGCTCCCGGCTAGGCTACGAGCAGTACTTC CASSSRLGYEQYF
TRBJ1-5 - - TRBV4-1 TGCGCCAGCAGCCAAGTATTAGGGGTTGGCAATCAGCCCCAGCATTTT CASSQVLGVGNQPQHF
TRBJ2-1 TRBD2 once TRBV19 TGTGCCAGTAGTATAGCGGGAGGGCCGTACAATGAGCAGTTCTTC CASSIAGGPYNEQFF
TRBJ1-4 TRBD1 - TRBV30 TGTGCCTGGAGTGTCGGGACAGTTAATGAAAAACTGTTTTTT CAWSVGTVNEKLFF
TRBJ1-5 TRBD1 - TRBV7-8 TGTGCCAGCAGCTTCACAGGGGGTAGCCAGCCCCAGCATTTT CASSFTGGSQPQHF
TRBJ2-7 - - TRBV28 TGTGCCAGTACGCCCGGACAGAGCTACGAGCAGTACTTC CASTPGQSYEQYF
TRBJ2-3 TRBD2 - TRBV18 TGTGCCAGCTCACCAGAAATGGGACTAGGATACACAGATACGCAGTATTTT CASSPEMGLGYTDTQYF
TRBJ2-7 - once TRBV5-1 TGCGCCAGCAGCTTGGGTAGGCGGGCCCTCTACGAGCAGTACTTC CASSLGRRALYEQYF
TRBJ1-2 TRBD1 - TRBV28 TGTGCCAGCAGTCCCTACCCTAGGGGGCCGAGGGAACGGGGCTACACCTTC CASSPYPRGPRERGYTF